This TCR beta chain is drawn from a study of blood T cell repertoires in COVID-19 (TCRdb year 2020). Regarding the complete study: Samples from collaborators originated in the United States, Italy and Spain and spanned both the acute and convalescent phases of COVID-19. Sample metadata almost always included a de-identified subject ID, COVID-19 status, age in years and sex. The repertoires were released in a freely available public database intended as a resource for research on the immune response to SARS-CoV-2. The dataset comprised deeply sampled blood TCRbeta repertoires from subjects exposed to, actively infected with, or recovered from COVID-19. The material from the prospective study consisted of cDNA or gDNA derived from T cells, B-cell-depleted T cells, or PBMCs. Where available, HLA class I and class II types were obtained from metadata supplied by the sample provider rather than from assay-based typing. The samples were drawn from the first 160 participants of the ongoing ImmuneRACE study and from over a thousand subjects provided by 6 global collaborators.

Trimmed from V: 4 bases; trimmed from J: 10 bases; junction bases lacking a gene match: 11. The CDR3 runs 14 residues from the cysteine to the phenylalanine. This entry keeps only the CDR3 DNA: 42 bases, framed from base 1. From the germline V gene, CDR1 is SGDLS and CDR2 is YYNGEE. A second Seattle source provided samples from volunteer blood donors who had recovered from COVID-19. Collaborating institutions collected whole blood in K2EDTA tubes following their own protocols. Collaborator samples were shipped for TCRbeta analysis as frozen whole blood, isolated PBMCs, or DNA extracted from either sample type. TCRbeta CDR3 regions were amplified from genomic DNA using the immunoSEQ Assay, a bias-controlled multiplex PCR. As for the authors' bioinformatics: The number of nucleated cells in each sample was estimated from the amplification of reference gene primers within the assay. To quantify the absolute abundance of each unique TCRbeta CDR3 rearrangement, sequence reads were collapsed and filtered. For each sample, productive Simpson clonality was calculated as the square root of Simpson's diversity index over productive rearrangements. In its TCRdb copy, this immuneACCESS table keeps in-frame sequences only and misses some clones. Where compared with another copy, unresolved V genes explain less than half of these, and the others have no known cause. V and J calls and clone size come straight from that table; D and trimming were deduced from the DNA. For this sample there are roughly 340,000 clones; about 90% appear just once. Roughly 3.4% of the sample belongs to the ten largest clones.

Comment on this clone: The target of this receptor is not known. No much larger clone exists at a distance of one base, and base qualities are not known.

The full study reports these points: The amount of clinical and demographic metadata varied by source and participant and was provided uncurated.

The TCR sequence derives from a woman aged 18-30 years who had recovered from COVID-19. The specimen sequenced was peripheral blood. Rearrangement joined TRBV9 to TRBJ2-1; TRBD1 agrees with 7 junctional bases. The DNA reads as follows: TGTGCCAGCAGCAGGGACAGTCTCGCTTGGGAGCAGTTCTTC. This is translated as CASSRDSLAWEQFF. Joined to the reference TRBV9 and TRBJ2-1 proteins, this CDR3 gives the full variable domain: DSGVTQTPKHLITATGQRVTLRCSPRSGDLSVYWYQQSLDQGLQFLIQYYNGEERAKGNILERFSAQQFPDLHSELNLSSLELGDSALYFCASSRDSLAWEQFFGPGTRLTVL.